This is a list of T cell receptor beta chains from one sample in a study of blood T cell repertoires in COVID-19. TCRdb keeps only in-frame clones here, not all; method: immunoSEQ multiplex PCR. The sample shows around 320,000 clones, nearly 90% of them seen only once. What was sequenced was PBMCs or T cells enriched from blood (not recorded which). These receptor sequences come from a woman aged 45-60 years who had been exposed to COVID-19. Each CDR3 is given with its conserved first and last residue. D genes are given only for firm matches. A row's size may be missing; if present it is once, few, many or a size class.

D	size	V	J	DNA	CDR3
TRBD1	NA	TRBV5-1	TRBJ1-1	TGCGCCAGCAGCTGGGGGGACAGGGAGGCTGAAGCTTTCTTT	CASSWGDREAEAFF
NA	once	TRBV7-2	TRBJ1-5	TGTGCCAGCAGCTTGGGACACGCTAATCAGCCCCAGCATTTT	CASSLGHANQPQHF
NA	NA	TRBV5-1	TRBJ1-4	TGCGCCAGCAGCTCCCAACAGCCGAATGAAAAACTGTTTTTT	CASSSQQPNEKLFF
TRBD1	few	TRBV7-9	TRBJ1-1	TGTGCCAGCAGCTTCCCGAGGGGCGGGACAGTGGACACTGAAGCTTTCTTT	CASSFPRGGTVDTEAFF
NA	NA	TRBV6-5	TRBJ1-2	TGTGCCAGCACAGGGGCAGGGACCCGTGGCTACACCTTC	CASTGAGTRGYTF
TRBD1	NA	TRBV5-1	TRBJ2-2	TGCGCCAGCAGCGACAGGGGCGAGGTCACCGGGGAGCTGTTTTTT	CASSDRGEVTGELFF
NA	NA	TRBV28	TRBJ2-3	TGTGCCAGCAGTTTTCTGTCTGGGGGGACAGATACGCAGTATTTT	CASSFLSGGTDTQYF
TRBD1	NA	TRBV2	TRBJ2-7	TGTGCCAGCAGTGAACTAACAGGGGGCTCCTACGAGCAGTACTTC	CASSELTGGSYEQYF
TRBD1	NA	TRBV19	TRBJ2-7	TGTGCCAGTAGGAAGACAGGGATCCCCATCCTCCACGCCGAGCAGTACTTC	CASRKTGIPILHAEQYF
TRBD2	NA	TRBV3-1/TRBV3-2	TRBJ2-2	TGTGCCAGCGGTGCTAGCGGGGGGGCCGGCGGGGAGCTGTTTTTT	CASGASGGAGGELFF
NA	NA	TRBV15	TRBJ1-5	TGTGCCACCAGCGGATTGCCCCCGGGGGTCTACAATCAGCCCCAGCATTTT	CATSGLPPGVYNQPQHF
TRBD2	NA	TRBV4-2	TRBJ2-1	TGTGCCAGCAGCCAAGATATTAGCGGGGGTATCTATGAGCAGTTCTTC	CASSQDISGGIYEQFF
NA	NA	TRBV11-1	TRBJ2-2	TGTGCCAGCAGTAGACAGTCGAACACCGGGGAGCTGTTTTTT	CASSRQSNTGELFF
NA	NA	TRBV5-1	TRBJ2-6	TGCGCCAGCAGCGCGGCCCGACAAGGGGCGAGGGGGGCCAACGTCCTGACTTTC	CASSAARQGARGANVLTF
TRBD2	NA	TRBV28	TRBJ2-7	TGTGCCAGCAGGATCCCGGGTAGCGGGGCATCCTACCAGCAGTACTTC	CASRIPGSGASYQQYF
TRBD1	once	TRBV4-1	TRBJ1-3	TGCGCCAGCAGCCGAACAGGGGGCGACGGAAACACCATATATTTT	CASSRTGGDGNTIYF
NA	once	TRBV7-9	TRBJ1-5	TGTGCCAGCAGCGCAGCCGGGACACGTAGCAATCAGCCCCAGCATTTT	CASSAAGTRSNQPQHF
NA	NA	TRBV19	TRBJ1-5	TGTGCCAGTAGTATAGTCACAGGGTCGGCGCCCCAGCATTTT	CASSIVTGSAPQHF
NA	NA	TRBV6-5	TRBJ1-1	TGTGCCAGCAGACGGGAATTTAGGGCTAACACTGAAGCTTTCTTT	CASRREFRANTEAFF
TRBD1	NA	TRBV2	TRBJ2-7	TGTGCCAGCACCATGGACAGGGTCTACGAGCAGTACTTC	CASTMDRVYEQYF
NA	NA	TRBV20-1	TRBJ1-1	TGCAGTGCTAGTGTCACTACTGAAGCTTTCTTT	CSASVTTEAFF
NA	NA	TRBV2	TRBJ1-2	TGTGCCAGCAGTGAGAGGGACTATTATGGCTACACCTTC	CASSERDYYGYTF
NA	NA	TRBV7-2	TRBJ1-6	TGTGCCAGCAGCTTATTGGTGCAGTCTTATAATTCACCCCTCCACTTT	CASSLLVQSYNSPLHF
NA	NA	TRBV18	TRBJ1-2	TGTGCCAGCTCACCCGAACTAGGTCCCCGGAGTGGCTACACCTTC	CASSPELGPRSGYTF
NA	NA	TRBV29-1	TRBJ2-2	TGCAGCGTTGAATCTCGGGGGGCCACCGGGGAGCTGTTTTTT	CSVESRGATGELFF
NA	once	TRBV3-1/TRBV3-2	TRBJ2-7	TGTGCCAGCAGCCAAGCTGGGAGCTCCTACGAGCAGTACTTC	CASSQAGSSYEQYF
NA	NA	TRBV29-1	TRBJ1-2	TGCAGCGTCTCCGACACCCGCTATGGCTACACCTTC	CSVSDTRYGYTF
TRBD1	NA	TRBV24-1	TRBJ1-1	TGTGCCACCAGTGCCGGACAGGGGGTAGCTGAAGCTTTCTTT	CATSAGQGVAEAFF
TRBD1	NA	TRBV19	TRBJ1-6	TGTGCCAGTAGTATGCGCGGGACAGCAGATTCACCCCTCCACTTT	CASSMRGTADSPLHF
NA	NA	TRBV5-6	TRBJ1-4	TGTGCCAGCAGTGAGATGGGCAGGGCAATTGAAAAACTGTTTTTT	CASSEMGRAIEKLFF
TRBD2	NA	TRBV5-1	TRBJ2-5	TGCGCCAGCAGAGTAGCGGGGGGGCAAGAGACCCAGTACTTC	CASRVAGGQETQYF
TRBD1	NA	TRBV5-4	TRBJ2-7	TGTGCCAGCAGCATCCCAGGGGGCAGGGCCGAGCAGTACTTC	CASSIPGGRAEQYF
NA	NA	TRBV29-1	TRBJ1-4	TGCAGCGTTGACCCTGGGAGCGAAAAACTGTTTTTT	CSVDPGSEKLFF
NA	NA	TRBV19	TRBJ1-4	TGTGCCAGTAGTACGGACAGCCGGACCGTTAATGAAAAACTGTTTTTT	CASSTDSRTVNEKLFF
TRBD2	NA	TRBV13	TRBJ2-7	TGTGCCAGCAGCATCCGGACGGGGGGGGAGCAGTACTTC	CASSIRTGGEQYF
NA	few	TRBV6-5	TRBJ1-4	TGTGCCAGCAGTTACTCTGGGGGGGCAGGGGAAAAACTGTTTTTT	CASSYSGGAGEKLFF
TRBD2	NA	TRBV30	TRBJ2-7	TGTGCCTGGAGCCCACATGGCGGACTAGCGGGGTACGAGCAGTACTTC	CAWSPHGGLAGYEQYF
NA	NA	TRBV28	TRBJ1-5	TGTGCCAGCAGTGACAACCTTGGAAGTCAGCCCCAGCATTTT	CASSDNLGSQPQHF
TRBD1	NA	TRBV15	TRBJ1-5	TGTGCCACCCGTGGACAGGGGGCGGGTCAGCCCCAGCATTTT	CATRGQGAGQPQHF
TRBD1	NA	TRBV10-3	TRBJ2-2	TGTGCCATCAGTGGGGACAGGGGGCGCTCCGGGGAGCTGTTTTTT	CAISGDRGRSGELFF
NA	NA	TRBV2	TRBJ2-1	TGTGCCAGCAGCGGAGAAGGACAGCAAGCACAGTTCTTC	CASSGEGQQAQFF